This T cell receptor (beta chain) was recorded in a study of post-analysis software for immune sequencing data. In the study overall: In terms of disease course, relapsing-remitting, secondary progressive and progressive-relapsing multiple sclerosis were included.

The library was made from cDNA and included unique molecular identifiers. From the PCR reads, TCRdb called clonotypes with MiXCR, one entry per CDR3 protein. The sample includes fewer than 700,000 distinct CDR3 sequences, roughly 46% of them seen just once. Per the germline V gene, CDR1 is MNHEY and CDR2 is SVGAGI. Trimming took 6 bases from V and 13 from J; bases not matched to a gene: 12. The CDR3 has 13 residues. Broader study findings: Batch-matched samples strongly co-clustered by F measure. Five or six TRBV segments (TRBV5-6, TRBV5-1 and TRBV20-1 among them) occurred more frequently in patients than in controls.

With respect to this clonotype: Its specificity is unknown.

The sequence was obtained from a girl under 18 with multiple sclerosis. The chain couples TRBV6-5 to TRBJ2-1, with 7 bases lining up with TRBD1. Sequenced: blood. The CDR3 sequence is CASSPGTAVLQFF. CDR3 DNA: TGTGCCAGCAGCCCCGGGACAGCGGTATTACAGTTCTTC.